Below are 12 T cell receptor beta chains sequenced from a single sample in a study of cytomegalovirus exposure and HLA in healthy donors. It was with 60 Vbeta and 13 Jbeta primers that the PCR ran. Generated by immunoSEQ multiplex PCR, the TCRdb table keeps only in-frame clones and is missing some. The profile shows roughly 220,000 clones, 80% to 90% of them singletons. Sequenced material: PBMCs. Every receptor here comes from a man aged 25-45 years in good health and CMV-seronegative.

The rearrangement joins TRBV5-5 to TRBJ2-5, with 11 bases that match TRBD2. CDR1 is SGHKS and CDR2 is YYEKEE in the germline V gene (reference sequence). This CDR3 has 15 amino acids. The ends lost 0 bases at V and 5 bases at J; junction bases unmatched: 3. The CDR3 nucleotides are TGTGCCAGCAGCTTGGAGGGACTAGCGGCTGAGACCCAGTACTTC. This sequence encodes CASSLEGLAAETQYF.

The chain has TRBV9 and TRBJ2-3, with a weak D call TRBD2 (6 bases). The germline V and J ends were trimmed by 0 bases and 4 bases, with 12 bases remaining between them. Looked up from germline, CDR1 is SGDLS and CDR2 is YYNGEE. The CDR3 consists of 15 residues. The CDR3 DNA reads TGTGCCAGCAGCGTAGCTACGGGAGTACCAGATACGCAGTATTTT. Protein sequence: CASSVATGVPDTQYF.

This chain connects TRBV10-2 to TRBJ2-4; 10 bases fit TRBD2. This CDR3 has 18 amino acids. The junction had 9 bases not matched to a gene; V was cut back by 3 bases and J by 1 base. From germline, CDR1 is WSHSY and CDR2 SAAADI. CDR3 sequence reads: CASSDPAGGLLAKNIQYF. The CDR3 DNA is TGCGCCAGCAGTGACCCAGCGGGGGGGCTTCTGGCCAAAAACATTCAGTACTTC.

The gene calls are TRBV27 and TRBJ2-5; D may be TRBD2 (5 bases). The tail of the sequence fits TRBJ2-7 better, so the J call may be wrong. The CDR3 has 13 residues. Germline loops: CDR1 MNHEY, CDR2 SMNVEV (reference sequence). CDR3 DNA sequence: TGTGCCAGCAGACTAGGGCAGTTCTACGAGCAGTACTTC. Its translation: CASRLGQFYEQYF.

The V and J genes are TRBV19 and TRBJ1-4, with a possible D match to TRBD1 (5 bases). Germline-derived CDR1 and CDR2 are LNHDA and SQIVND (reference sequence). Trimming removed 5 bases from V and 6 bases from J, with 25 bases in between. This CDR3 comprises 18 residues. The CDR3, as DNA: TGTGCCAGTAGTCCCCGTCACTCTGGGGCAGTCCAATATGAAAAACTGTTTTTT. Translating gives CASSPRHSGAVQYEKLFF. Filled out from reference TRBV19 and TRBJ1-4, the complete variable domain reads DGGITQSPKYLFRKEGQNVTLSCEQNLNHDAMYWYRQDPGQGLRLIYYSQIVNDFQKGDIAEGYSVSREKKESFPLTVTSAQKNPTAFYLCASSPRHSGAVQYEKLFFGSGTQLSVL.

The V gene is TRBV5-8, the J gene TRBJ1-5; D is possibly TRBD1 (5 bases). The CDR3 is 13 residues long. The V gene lost 10 bases and the J gene lost 2 bases, with 13 bases spanning the gap. Germline V lookup: CDR1 SGHTS, CDR2 YDEGEE. This CDR3 is CAVQDIRNQPQHF. In nucleotides, the CDR3 is TGTGCCGTCCAGGACATTCGCAATCAGCCCCAGCATTTT.

The J gene is TRBJ2-7, the V gene TRBV27, with 10 bases identical to TRBD2. CDR3 length: 15 amino acids. Germline CDR1 MNHEY, CDR2 SMNVEV (reference sequence). J lost 5 bases, V lost 6 bases, and 10 bases had no gene match. The CDR3 region is CASSGSGGPWDEQYF. CDR3 nucleotide sequence: TGTGCCAGCAGCGGTAGCGGGGGGCCTTGGGACGAGCAGTACTTC.

V is TRBV6-5 and J is TRBJ1-6; D is perhaps TRBD1 (5 bases). This CDR3 region has 16 residues. V dropped 3 bases and J dropped 7 bases, with 16 bases sitting between them. Germline values: CDR1 MNHEY, CDR2 SVGAGI. The CDR3 DNA sequence: TGTGCCAGCAGTTATGGCGACAGTTTCCGAAATTCACCCCTCCACTTT. Its protein product is CASSYGDSFRNSPLHF.

The chain recombines TRBV29-1 with TRBJ2-7; 9 nucleotides align to TRBD2. CDR1 and CDR2 from the germline V gene are SQVTM and ANQGSEA. The CDR3 covers 17 residues. With 6 bases clipped from V and 3 bases from J, the junction kept 18 bases outside the gene matches. The CDR3 is CSVSPTSGQAVNYEQYF. Written as DNA, the CDR3 is TGCAGCGTGTCCCCCACTAGCGGGCAGGCAGTAAACTACGAGCAGTACTTC.

The V gene is TRBV6-6, the J gene TRBJ1-2; 10 bases fit TRBD1. The CDR3 sequence is 15 residues long. Germline CDR1 is MNHNY and CDR2 is SVGAGI (reference sequence). Trimming took 6 bases from V and 8 from J; bases not matched to a gene: 12. CDR3: CASSLRTGGNRGYTF. CDR3 nucleotides: TGTGCCAGCAGCCTGAGGACAGGGGGGAATAGAGGCTACACCTTC.

A single count supports this clone. V usage is TRBV28 and J usage is TRBJ2-2; TRBD2 might be the D (7 bases). The germline V and J ends were trimmed by 5 bases and 5 bases, with 24 bases remaining between them. This CDR3 comprises 18 residues. From germline, CDR1 is MDHEN and CDR2 SYDVKM. The DNA for the CDR3 is TGTGCCAGCAGTACCCCCGGGCGGGGGCCACTTTTGACCGGGGAGCTGTTTTTT. This codes for CASSTPGRGPLLTGELFF.

This chain connects TRBV7-9 to TRBJ1-2, with D perhaps matching TRBD1 (5 bases). The V end lost 1 base, the J end lost 5 bases, and 8 bases lay between the germline ends. This CDR3 has 13 residues. Looked up from germline, CDR1 is SEHNR and CDR2 is FQNEAQ (reference sequence). The CDR3 here is CASSLEDSYGYTF. The CDR3 nucleotides are TGTGCCAGCAGCTTAGAAGACAGTTATGGCTACACCTTC. The whole variable domain, filled in from reference TRBV7-9 and TRBJ1-2, reads DTGVSQNPRHKITKRGQNVTFRCDPISEHNRLYWYRQTLGQGPEFLTYFQNEAQLEKSRLLSDRFSAERPKGSFSTLEIQRTEQGDSAMYLCASSLEDSYGYTFGSGTRLTVV.